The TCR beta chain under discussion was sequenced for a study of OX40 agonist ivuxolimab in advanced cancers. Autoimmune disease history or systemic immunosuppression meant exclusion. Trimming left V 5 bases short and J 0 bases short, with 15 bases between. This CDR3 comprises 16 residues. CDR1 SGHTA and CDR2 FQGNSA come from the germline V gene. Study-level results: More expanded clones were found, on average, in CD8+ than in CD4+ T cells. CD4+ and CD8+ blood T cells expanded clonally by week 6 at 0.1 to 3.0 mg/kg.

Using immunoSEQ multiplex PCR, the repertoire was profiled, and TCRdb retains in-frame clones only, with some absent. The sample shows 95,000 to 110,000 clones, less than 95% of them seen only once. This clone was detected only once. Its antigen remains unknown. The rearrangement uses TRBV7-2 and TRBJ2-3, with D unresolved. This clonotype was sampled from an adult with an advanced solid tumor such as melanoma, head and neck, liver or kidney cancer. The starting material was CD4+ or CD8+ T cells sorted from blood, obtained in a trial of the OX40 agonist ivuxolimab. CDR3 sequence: CASSPLLARSTDTQYF. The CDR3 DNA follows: TGTGCCAGCAGCCCTCTTTTAGCTCGAAGCACAGATACGCAGTATTTT.